This TCR beta chain was profiled in a study of blood T cell repertoires in COVID-19. Study details: PBMCs, B-cell-depleted T cells, or T cells were the source of the cDNA or gDNA that made up the material.

Per the study methods: Researchers report that nucleated cell counts were estimated from reference gene primer amplification. Clones were sequenced by immunoSEQ multiplex PCR, and TCRdb holds only the in-frame ones, with some missing. That table gives V, J and clone size, and the DNA gave D and trimming. This sample has 200,000 to 250,000 clones, with around 89% found just once. The CDR3 is 16 amino acids. CDR1 and CDR2 (germline): MNHEY, SMNVEV (reference sequence). V was cut by 2 bases and J by 2 bases, with 13 bases left in between. The clonotype was recovered from a man aged 25 to 45 with COVID-19, enrolled during active disease. Sequencing used peripheral blood. J is TRBJ2-1 and V is TRBV27; D gene uncertain. The CDR3 DNA reads TGTGCCAGCAGTTTAGCGACTTACCAACCCTACAATGAGCAGTTCTTC. Translation gives CASSLATYQPYNEQFF.